Given below is one TCR beta chain in context. The sample comes from a study of blood T cell repertoires in COVID-19. About the research overall: The origin of the acute and convalescent COVID-19 samples was the United States, Italy and Spain. T cells, B-cell-depleted T cells, or PBMCs provided the cDNA or gDNA that served as material.

V lost 6 bases, J lost 8 bases, and 8 bases stayed unmatched. CDR3 length equals 13 residues. CDR1 is SGHTA, CDR2 FQGTGA, per germline. As handled by the study authors: From reference gene primer amplification, estimates of nucleated cell counts were derived. Using immunoSEQ multiplex PCR, the repertoire was profiled, and TCRdb retains in-frame clones only, with some absent. Clonal size and the V and J genes are those of that table, whereas D and trimming came from the DNA. The sample consists of over 120,000 clones, about 86% of them appearing once. This sequence was found in a woman older than 75 with acute or convalescent COVID-19. The rearrangement joins TRBV7-3 to TRBJ1-2, with TRBD1 identical over 8 bases. Sequenced material: peripheral blood. The CDR3 DNA reads as TGTGCCAGCAGTCCAATGACAGGGGCGGGCTACACCTTC. Protein product: CASSPMTGAGYTF.